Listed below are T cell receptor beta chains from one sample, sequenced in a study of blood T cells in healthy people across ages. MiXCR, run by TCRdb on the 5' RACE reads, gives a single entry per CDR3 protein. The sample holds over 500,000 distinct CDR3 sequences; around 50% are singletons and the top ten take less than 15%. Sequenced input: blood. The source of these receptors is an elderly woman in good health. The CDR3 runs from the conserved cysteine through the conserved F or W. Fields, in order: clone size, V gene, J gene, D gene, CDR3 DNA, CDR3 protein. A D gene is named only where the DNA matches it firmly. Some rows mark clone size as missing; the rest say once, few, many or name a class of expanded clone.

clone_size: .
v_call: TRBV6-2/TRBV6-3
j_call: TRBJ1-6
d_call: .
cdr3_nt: TGTGCCAGCAGTGACGACCTTCTCTCCTATAATTCACCCCTCCACTTT
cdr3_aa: CASSDDLLSYNSPLHF

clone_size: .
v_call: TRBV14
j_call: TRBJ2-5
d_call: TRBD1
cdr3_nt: TGTGCCAGCAGCCAAGATGCCCCTCCGACAGGGGAACAAGAGACCCAGTACTTC
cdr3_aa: CASSQDAPPTGEQETQYF

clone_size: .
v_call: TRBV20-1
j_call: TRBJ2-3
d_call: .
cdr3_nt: TGCAGTGCTAGCCGTGGGGTTCTTAGCACAGATACGCAGTATTTT
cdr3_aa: CSASRGVLSTDTQYF

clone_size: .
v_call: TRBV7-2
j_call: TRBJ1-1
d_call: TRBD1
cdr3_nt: TGTGCCAGCAGCGCGGGACAGGCCAGCAACGCTTTCTTT
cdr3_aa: CASSAGQASNAFF

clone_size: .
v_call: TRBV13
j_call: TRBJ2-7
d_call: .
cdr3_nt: TGTGCCAGCGGCCCCGAAATTTCCTACGAGCAGTACTTC
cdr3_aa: CASGPEISYEQYF

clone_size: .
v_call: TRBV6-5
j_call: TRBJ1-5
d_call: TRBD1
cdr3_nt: TGTGCCAGCAGTTACAGCGTCGGGGACAGGGAGCATCAGCCCCAGCATTTT
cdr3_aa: CASSYSVGDREHQPQHF

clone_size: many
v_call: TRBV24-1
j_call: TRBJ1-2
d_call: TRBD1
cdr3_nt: TGTGCCACCAGCAGGGACAGGGGTCCTGGCTACACCTTC
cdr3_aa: CATSRDRGPGYTF

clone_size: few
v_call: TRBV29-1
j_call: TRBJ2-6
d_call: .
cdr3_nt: TGCAGCGTTGGACACTCTGGGGCCAACGTCCTGACTTTC
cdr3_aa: CSVGHSGANVLTF

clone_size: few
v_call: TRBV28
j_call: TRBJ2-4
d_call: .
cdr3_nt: TGTGCCAGCAGTTCCCCTGCCAAAAACATTCAGTACTTC
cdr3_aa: CASSSPAKNIQYF

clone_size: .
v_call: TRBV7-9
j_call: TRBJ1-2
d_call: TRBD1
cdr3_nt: TGTGCCAGCAGCCACCGGGACAGGGGAGACTACACCTTC
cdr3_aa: CASSHRDRGDYTF

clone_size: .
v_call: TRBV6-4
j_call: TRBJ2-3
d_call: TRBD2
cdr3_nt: TGTGCCAGCAGTCCCAGCGGGGAGTCAGATACGCAGTATTTT
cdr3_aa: CASSPSGESDTQYF

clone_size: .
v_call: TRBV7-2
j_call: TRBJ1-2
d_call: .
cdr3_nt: TGTGCCAGCAGCTTAGCAGCAGGGGATTATGGCTACACCTTC
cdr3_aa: CASSLAAGDYGYTF

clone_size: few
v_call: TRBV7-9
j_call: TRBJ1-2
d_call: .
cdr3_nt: TGTGCCAGCAGCTTAGCGACTTCCCTGTCGCGTGGCTACACCTTC
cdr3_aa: CASSLATSLSRGYTF

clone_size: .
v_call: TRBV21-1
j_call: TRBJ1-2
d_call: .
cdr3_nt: TGTGCCAGCAGCAAAGAACCCGACCGAGGACAGGGACGCTACACCTTC
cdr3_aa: CASSKEPDRGQGRYTF

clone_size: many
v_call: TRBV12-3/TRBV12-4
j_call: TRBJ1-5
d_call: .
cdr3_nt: TGTGCCAGCACCTACGGGACAACCGGCAAGCAGCCCCAGCATTTT
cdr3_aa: CASTYGTTGKQPQHF

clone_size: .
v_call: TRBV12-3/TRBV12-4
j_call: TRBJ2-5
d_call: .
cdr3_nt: TGTGCCAGCAGACCTGACACCGAATCGAGAGAGACCCAGTACTTC
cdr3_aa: CASRPDTESRETQYF